These T cell receptor beta chains were read from a single sample in a study of T cells in localized non-small cell lung cancer. Assay used: immunoSEQ multiplex PCR; TCRdb lists only in-frame clones, some missing. The data contain roughly 14,000 clones, approximately 87% of them singletons. The source material was peripheral blood mononuclear cells, sampled before any cancer treatment. These receptor sequences come from a male donor at least 60 years old with stage II lung adenocarcinoma. CDR3s include the opening cysteine and the closing phenylalanine or tryptophan. D genes are given only for firm matches. Size values are once, few and many counts, or a class for expanded clones, and some rows have none.

-	TRBV28	TRBJ1-2	TRBD1	CASSSRTGGNYGYTF	TGTGCCAGCAGTTCTCGGACAGGGGGGAACTATGGCTACACCTTC
-	TRBV19	TRBJ2-2	-	CASSRTGELFF	TGTGCCAGTAGCAGGACCGGGGAGCTGTTTTTT
-	TRBV5-1	TRBJ1-1	-	CASSLNSGNTEAFF	TGCGCCAGCAGCCTCAATTCAGGGAACACTGAAGCTTTCTTT
once	TRBV4-1	TRBJ2-7	-	CASSHPGTGSSYEQYF	TGCGCCAGCAGCCATCCCGGGACTGGGAGCTCCTACGAGCAGTACTTC
-	TRBV7-9	TRBJ2-7	-	CASSLERSAEQYF	TGTGCCAGCAGCTTAGAGAGGTCGGCTGAGCAGTACTTC
-	TRBV10-3	TRBJ2-2	-	CAISVSGGPGELFF	TGTGCCATCAGCGTTTCGGGGGGCCCCGGGGAGCTGTTTTTT
-	TRBV5-1	TRBJ2-3	-	CASSLKDTQYF	TGCGCCAGCAGCTTGAAAGATACGCAGTATTTT
-	TRBV6-5	TRBJ1-5	TRBD1	CASRRNRGDQPQHF	TGTGCCAGCAGGCGTAACAGGGGAGATCAGCCCCAGCATTTT
-	TRBV28	TRBJ1-3	-	CASRGSGNTIYF	TGTGCCAGCAGGGGTTCTGGAAACACCATATATTTT
-	TRBV6-5	TRBJ2-2	-	CASSNSPLTDTGELFF	TGTGCCAGCAGTAACTCCCCACTCACCGACACCGGGGAGCTGTTTTTT
-	TRBV18	TRBJ2-5	-	CASSSQETQYF	TGTGCCAGCTCATCTCAAGAGACCCAGTACTTC
-	TRBV5-1	TRBJ2-2	TRBD2	CASSLEGLADGELFF	TGCGCCAGCAGCTTGGAGGGACTAGCAGACGGGGAGCTGTTTTTT
-	TRBV6-5	TRBJ1-1	-	CASSYSRGRGLSGAFF	TGTGCCAGCAGTTACTCTCGCGGCAGGGGTCTGAGCGGGGCTTTCTTT
-	TRBV5-1	TRBJ1-1	-	CASSLFPGSNTEAFF	TGCGCCAGCAGCTTGTTTCCGGGGTCGAACACTGAAGCTTTCTTT
-	TRBV5-1	TRBJ2-5	-	CASSLGAGETQYF	TGCGCCAGCAGCTTGGGAGCGGGAGAGACCCAGTACTTC
-	TRBV11-1	TRBJ2-5	-	CASSLKGSQRAETQYF	TGTGCCAGCAGCTTAAAAGGATCCCAGCGGGCAGAGACCCAGTACTTC
-	TRBV2	TRBJ2-7	-	CASSSYEQYF	TGTGCCAGCAGCTCCTACGAGCAGTACTTC
-	TRBV28	TRBJ2-7	-	CAIGGRVSPYF	TGTGCCATTGGGGGACGGGTTTCCCCGTACTTC
-	TRBV5-1	TRBJ2-7	TRBD2	CASSLDGAGGHYF	TGCGCCAGCAGCTTGGACGGAGCGGGAGGCCATTACTTC
few	TRBV6-5	TRBJ2-4	-	CASRGGGAKNIQYF	TGTGCCAGCAGAGGTGGGGGAGCCAAAAACATTCAGTACTTC
-	TRBV29-1	TRBJ1-1	TRBD1	CSGWTGVTTEAFF	TGCAGCGGTTGGACAGGGGTCACCACTGAAGCTTTCTTT
-	TRBV5-3	TRBJ2-3	TRBD2	CARSYGTSATGNTQYF	TGTGCCAGAAGCTACGGGACTAGCGCTACGGGAAATACGCAGTATTTT
-	TRBV6-6	TRBJ2-5	TRBD1	CASSRGQGAAQETQYF	TGTGCCAGCAGCCGTGGACAGGGGGCGGCCCAAGAGACCCAGTACTTC
-	TRBV5-1	TRBJ1-1	TRBD1	CASKTGTGGAETEAFF	TGCGCCAGCAAGACCGGGACAGGGGGCGCAGAGACTGAAGCTTTCTTT
-	TRBV18	TRBJ2-3	TRBD2	CASSPGTSGSGSDTQYF	TGTGCCAGCTCACCAGGGACTAGCGGGAGTGGATCGGATACGCAGTATTTT
-	TRBV18	TRBJ1-1	-	CASSPSGNTEAFF	TGTGCCAGCTCCCCCTCAGGGAACACTGAAGCTTTCTTT
once	TRBV19	TRBJ2-3	-	CASREATDTQYF	TGTGCCAGTAGGGAGGCCACAGATACGCAGTATTTT
-	TRBV5-1	TRBJ2-7	-	CASSLVVQPYEQYF	TGCGCCAGCAGCTTGGTAGTTCAGCCCTACGAGCAGTACTTC
-	TRBV19	TRBJ2-2	TRBD2	CASRGGGRPGTGELFF	TGTGCCAGTAGGGGAGGCGGGAGACCGGGCACCGGGGAGCTGTTTTTT
-	TRBV2	TRBJ2-6	TRBD1	CAKKQGARSGANVLTF	TGTGCCAAAAAACAGGGGGCGCGATCTGGGGCCAACGTCCTGACTTTC
-	TRBV5-5	TRBJ1-2	TRBD1	CASSGNGQGTYGYTF	TGTGCCAGCAGCGGCAATGGACAGGGAACCTATGGCTACACCTTC
-	TRBV5-1	TRBJ2-5	-	CASSLGAGRRETQYF	TGCGCCAGCAGCTTGGGGGCGGGAAGGCGAGAGACCCAGTACTTC
few	TRBV11-3	TRBJ2-7	TRBD2	CASSFGGSSSYEQYF	TGTGCCAGCAGCTTCGGCGGGAGTAGCTCCTACGAGCAGTACTTC
-	TRBV18	TRBJ1-5	TRBD1	CASSPNRGQDNQPQHF	TGTGCCAGCTCACCAAACAGGGGGCAGGACAATCAGCCCCAGCATTTT
-	TRBV2	TRBJ1-2	-	CASSEGYGYTF	TGTGCCAGCAGTGAAGGGTATGGCTACACCTTC
-	TRBV27	TRBJ2-3	TRBD1	CASSLGTGTDTQYF	TGTGCCAGCAGTCTCGGGACAGGGACAGATACGCAGTATTTT
-	TRBV28	TRBJ1-1	-	CASSLPENTEAFF	TGTGCCAGCAGCTTGCCAGAAAACACTGAAGCTTTCTTT
-	TRBV5-6	TRBJ2-7	-	CASSFSTVYEQYF	TGTGCCAGCAGCTTTTCTACAGTCTACGAGCAGTACTTC
-	TRBV7-9	TRBJ1-2	-	CASSLARGSSTLPYGYTF	TGTGCCAGCAGCTTAGCAAGGGGGAGCTCTACTCTCCCCTATGGCTACACCTTC
-	TRBV7-8	TRBJ1-1	-	CASSFGADRTNTEAFF	TGTGCCAGCAGCTTTGGAGCGGACAGAACGAACACTGAAGCTTTCTTT
-	TRBV27	TRBJ1-1	TRBD1	CASSLQGARGNTEAFF	TGTGCCAGCAGTTTACAGGGGGCTAGGGGGAACACTGAAGCTTTCTTT
-	TRBV18	TRBJ2-1	TRBD1	CASSPQSDRSNEQFF	TGTGCCAGCTCACCACAGTCGGACAGGTCTAATGAGCAGTTCTTC
once	TRBV19	TRBJ1-4	TRBD1	CASSIDRDNEKLFF	TGTGCCAGTAGCATAGACAGGGACAATGAAAAACTGTTTTTT
-	TRBV4-1	TRBJ2-1	-	CASSQDARYNEQFF	TGCGCCAGCAGCCAGGACGCTCGGTACAATGAGCAGTTCTTC
once	TRBV9	TRBJ2-3	TRBD2	CASSPRGLAGVATQYF	TGTGCCAGCAGCCCACGGGGACTAGCGGGAGTGGCTACGCAGTATTTT